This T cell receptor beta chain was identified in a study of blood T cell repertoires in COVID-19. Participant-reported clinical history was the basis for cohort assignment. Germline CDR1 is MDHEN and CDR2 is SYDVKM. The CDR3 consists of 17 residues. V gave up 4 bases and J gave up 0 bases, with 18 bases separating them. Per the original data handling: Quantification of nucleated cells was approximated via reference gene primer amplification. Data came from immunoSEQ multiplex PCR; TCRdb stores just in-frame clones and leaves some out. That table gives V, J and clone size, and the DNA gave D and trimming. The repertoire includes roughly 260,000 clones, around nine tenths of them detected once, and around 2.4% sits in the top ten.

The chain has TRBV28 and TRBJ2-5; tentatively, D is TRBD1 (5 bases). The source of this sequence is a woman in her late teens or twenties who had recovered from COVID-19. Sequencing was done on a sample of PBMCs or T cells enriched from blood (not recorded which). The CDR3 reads CASSSRETVLYQETQYF. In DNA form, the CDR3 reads TGTGCCAGCAGTTCCAGGGAAACAGTCTTGTACCAAGAGACCCAGTACTTC.